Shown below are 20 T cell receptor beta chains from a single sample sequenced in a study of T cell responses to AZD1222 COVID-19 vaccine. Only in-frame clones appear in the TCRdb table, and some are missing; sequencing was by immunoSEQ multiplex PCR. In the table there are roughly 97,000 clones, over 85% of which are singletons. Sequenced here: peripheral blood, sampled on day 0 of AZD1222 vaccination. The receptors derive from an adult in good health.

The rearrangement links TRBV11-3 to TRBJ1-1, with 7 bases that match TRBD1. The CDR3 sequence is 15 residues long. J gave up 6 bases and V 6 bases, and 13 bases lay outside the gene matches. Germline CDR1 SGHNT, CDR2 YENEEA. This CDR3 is CASRSEAGGSAEAFF. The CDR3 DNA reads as TGTGCCAGCAGGTCCGAGGCAGGGGGTTCCGCTGAAGCTTTCTTT.

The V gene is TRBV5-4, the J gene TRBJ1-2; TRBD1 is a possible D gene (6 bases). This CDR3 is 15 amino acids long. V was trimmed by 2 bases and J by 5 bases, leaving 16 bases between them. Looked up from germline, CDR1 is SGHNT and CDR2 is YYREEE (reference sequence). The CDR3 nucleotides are TGTGCCAGCAGCTTTCCTCAAGGGGGGACATATGGCTACACCTTC. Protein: CASSFPQGGTYGYTF.

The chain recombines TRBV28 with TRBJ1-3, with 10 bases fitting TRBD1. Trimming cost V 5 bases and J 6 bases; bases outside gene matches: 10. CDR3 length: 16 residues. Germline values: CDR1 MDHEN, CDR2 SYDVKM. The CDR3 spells CASSPMGQGRENTIYF. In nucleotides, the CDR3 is TGTGCCAGCAGTCCAATGGGACAGGGGAGGGAAAACACCATATATTTT.

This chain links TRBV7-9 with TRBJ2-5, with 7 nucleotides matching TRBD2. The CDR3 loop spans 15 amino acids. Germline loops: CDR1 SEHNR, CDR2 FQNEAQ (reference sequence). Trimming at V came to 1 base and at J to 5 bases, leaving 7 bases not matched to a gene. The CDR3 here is CASSLGVWGGETQYF. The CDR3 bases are TGTGCCAGCAGCTTAGGAGTTTGGGGAGGGGAGACCCAGTACTTC. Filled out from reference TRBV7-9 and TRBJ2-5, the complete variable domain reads DTGVSQNPRHKITKRGQNVTFRCDPISEHNRLYWYRQTLGQGPEFLTYFQNEAQLEKSRLLSDRFSAERPKGSFSTLEIQRTEQGDSAMYLCASSLGVWGGETQYFGPGTRLLVL.

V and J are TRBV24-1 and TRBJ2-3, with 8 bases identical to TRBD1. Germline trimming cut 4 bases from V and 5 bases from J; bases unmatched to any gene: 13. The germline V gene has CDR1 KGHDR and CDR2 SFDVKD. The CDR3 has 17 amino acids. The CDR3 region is CATSDTRTGYHVDTQYF. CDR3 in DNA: TGTGCCACCAGTGACACTCGGACAGGGTATCATGTAGATACGCAGTATTTT.

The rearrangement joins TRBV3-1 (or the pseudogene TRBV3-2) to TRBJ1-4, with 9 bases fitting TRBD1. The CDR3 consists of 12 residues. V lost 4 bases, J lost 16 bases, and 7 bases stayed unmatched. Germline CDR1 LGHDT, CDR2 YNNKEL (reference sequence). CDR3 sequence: CASSPRQGVEFF. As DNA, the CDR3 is TGTGCCAGCAGCCCTCGACAGGGGGTTGAGTTTTTT.

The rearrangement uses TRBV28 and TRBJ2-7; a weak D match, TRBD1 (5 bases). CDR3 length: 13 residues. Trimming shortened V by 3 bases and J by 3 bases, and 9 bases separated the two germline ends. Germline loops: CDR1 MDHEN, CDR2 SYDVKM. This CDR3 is CASSLRQGYEQYF. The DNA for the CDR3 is TGTGCCAGCAGTTTGAGGCAGGGCTACGAGCAGTACTTC.

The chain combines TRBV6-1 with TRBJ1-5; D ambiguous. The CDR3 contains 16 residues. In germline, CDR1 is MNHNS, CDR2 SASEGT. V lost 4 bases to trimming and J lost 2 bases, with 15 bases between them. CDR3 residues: CASSVLALGGNQPQHF. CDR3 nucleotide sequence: TGTGCCAGCAGTGTGTTAGCCCTGGGAGGCAATCAGCCCCAGCATTTT.

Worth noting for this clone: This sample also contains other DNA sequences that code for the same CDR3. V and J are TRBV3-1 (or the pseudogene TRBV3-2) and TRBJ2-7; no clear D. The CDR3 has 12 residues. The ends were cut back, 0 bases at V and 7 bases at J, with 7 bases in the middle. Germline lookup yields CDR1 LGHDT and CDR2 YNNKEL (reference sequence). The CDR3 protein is CASSQDIGEQYF. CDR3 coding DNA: TGTGCCAGCAGCCAAGACATTGGGGAGCAGTACTTC.

CDR3 sequence (DNA): TGTGCCAGCAGCGTAAGGGCAGACAGATACAATGAGCAGTTCTTC. Translated, it gives CASSVRADRYNEQFF. The genes are TRBV9 and TRBJ2-1, with D perhaps matching TRBD1 (5 bases). Trimming shortened V by 1 base and J by 4 bases, and 12 bases separated the two germline ends. Germline CDR1 SGDLS, CDR2 YYNGEE. The CDR3 loop spans 15 amino acids.

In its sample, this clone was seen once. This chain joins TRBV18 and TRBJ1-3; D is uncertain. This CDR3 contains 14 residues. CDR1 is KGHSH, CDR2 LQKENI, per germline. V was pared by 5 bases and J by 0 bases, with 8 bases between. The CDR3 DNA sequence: TGTGCCAGCTCAGCCGAAAACTCTGGAAACACCATATATTTT. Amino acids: CASSAENSGNTIYF.

DNA of the CDR3: TGTGCCAGCAGCCTCGGACAGGGGGCTTGGGGTGAGCAGTTCTTC. Translating it yields CASSLGQGAWGEQFF. The rearrangement joins TRBV4-2 to TRBJ2-1, with TRBD1 matching 11 bases. This CDR3 is built from 15 residues. From germline, CDR1 is LGHNA and CDR2 YNFKEQ. Trimming took 4 bases from V and 9 from J; bases not matched to a gene: 8.

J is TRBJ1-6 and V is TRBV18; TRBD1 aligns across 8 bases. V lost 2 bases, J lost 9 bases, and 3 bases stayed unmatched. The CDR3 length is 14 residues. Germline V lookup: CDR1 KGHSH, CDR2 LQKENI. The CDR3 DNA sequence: TGTGCCAGCTCACCAGGACAGGGCGGTTCACCCCTCCACTTT. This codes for CASSPGQGGSPLHF. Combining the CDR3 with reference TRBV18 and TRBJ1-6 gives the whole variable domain NAGVMQNPRHLVRRRGQEARLRCSPMKGHSHVYWYRQLPEEGLKFMVYLQKENIIDESGMPKERFSAEFPKEGPSILRIQQVVRGDSAAYFCASSPGQGGSPLHFGNGTRLTVT.

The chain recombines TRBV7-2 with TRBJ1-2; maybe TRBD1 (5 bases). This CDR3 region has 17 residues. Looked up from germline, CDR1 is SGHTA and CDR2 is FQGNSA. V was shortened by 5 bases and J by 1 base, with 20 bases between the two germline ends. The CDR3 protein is CASSPAGSLGGNYGYTF. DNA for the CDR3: TGTGCCAGCAGCCCTGCCGGATCGTTGGGGGGTAACTATGGCTACACCTTC.

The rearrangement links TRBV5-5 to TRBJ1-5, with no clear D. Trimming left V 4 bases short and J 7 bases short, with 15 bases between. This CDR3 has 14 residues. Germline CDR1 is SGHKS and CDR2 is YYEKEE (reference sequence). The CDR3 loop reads CASSPSVQIQPQHF. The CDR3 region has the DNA TGTGCCAGCAGCCCGAGCGTCCAAATCCAGCCCCAGCATTTT.

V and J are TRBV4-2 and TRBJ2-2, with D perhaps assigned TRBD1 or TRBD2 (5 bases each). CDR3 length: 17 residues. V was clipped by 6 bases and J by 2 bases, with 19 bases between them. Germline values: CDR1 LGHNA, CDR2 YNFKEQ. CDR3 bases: TGTGCCAGCAGTCAAACCGGACAACGGGGAAACACCGGGGAGCTGTTTTTT. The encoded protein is CASSQTGQRGNTGELFF.

The chain's CDR3 is CASSPGLSTDTQYF. In DNA, the CDR3 is TGTGCCAGCAGCCCGGGACTATCCACAGATACGCAGTATTTT. J is TRBJ2-3 and V is TRBV28, with 7 bases fitting TRBD2. V was pared by 6 bases and J by 2 bases, with 5 bases of the junction left unmatched. The CDR3 loop spans 14 amino acids. Germline CDR1 and CDR2: MDHEN and SYDVKM.

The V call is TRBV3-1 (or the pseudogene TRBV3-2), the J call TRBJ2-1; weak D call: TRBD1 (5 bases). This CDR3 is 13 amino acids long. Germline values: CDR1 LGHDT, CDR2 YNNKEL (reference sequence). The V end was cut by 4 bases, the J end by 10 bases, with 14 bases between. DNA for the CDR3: TGTGCCAGCAGCCTTGTGACAGCCAACGAGCAGTTCTTC. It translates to CASSLVTANEQFF.

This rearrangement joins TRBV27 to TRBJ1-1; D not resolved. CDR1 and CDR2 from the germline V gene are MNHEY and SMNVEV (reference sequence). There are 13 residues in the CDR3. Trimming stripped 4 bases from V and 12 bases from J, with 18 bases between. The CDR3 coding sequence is TGTGCCAGCAGTTCTCGGGAGAGTCGATCTACTTTCTTT. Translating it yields CASSSRESRSTFF.

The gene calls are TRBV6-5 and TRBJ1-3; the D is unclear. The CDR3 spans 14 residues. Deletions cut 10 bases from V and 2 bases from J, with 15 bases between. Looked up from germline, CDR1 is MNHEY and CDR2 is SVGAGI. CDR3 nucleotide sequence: TGTGCCACACACCTCGGCGGAGCTGGAAACACCATATATTTT. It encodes CATHLGGAGNTIYF.